This entry lists 16 T cell receptor beta chains sequenced from one sample in a study of low-dose radiotherapy and immunotherapy resistance in tumors. TRAV- and TRBV-specific primers, spanning alpha and beta chains, primed first-strand cDNA. TCRs underwent roughly 20 PCR cycles of amplification with a constant-region primer and V-primer adapter. TCRdb reprocessed the reads via MiXCR and lists one record per CDR3 protein. This table holds 6,000 to 9,000 distinct CDR3 sequences, around 80% found once. These receptors were collected from a human donor with advanced metastatic prostate, ovarian, gallbladder or colorectal cancer (not recorded which). This table probably holds off-target reads from a library built for another chain.

The chain carries TRBV10-3 and TRBJ2-7; D tentatively fits TRBD1 or TRBD2 (5 bases each). Trimming cost V 3 bases and J 0 bases, with 12 bases left between them. Germline V gene sequence: CDR1 ENHRY, CDR2 SYGVKD. CDR3 length equals 15 residues. The CDR3 protein is CAISDPGTHSYEQYF. The DNA for the CDR3 is TGTGCCATCAGTGACCCCGGGACGCACTCCTACGAGCAGTACTTC.

The J gene is TRBJ2-7, the V gene TRBV21-1; the table's D gene call, TRBD1, was not cross checked with the DNA. TRBV21-1 is labeled a pseudogene. This CDR3 has 15 residues. The CDR3 DNA is TGTGCCAGCAGCAAAGCCAGGACACCTGCCTACGAGCAGTACTTC. Amino acids: CASSKARTPAYEQYF.

The V gene is TRBV6-2 or TRBV6-3, the J gene TRBJ2-3, with 8 nucleotides matching TRBD2. The CDR3 has 17 amino acids. V lost 5 bases, J lost 5 bases, and 15 bases stayed unmatched. The germline gives CDR1 MNHEY, CDR2 SVGEGT. CDR3 in DNA: TGTGCCAGCAGTCGCCCCCCCCTGGCGGGGGGCCTAGATACGCAGTATTTT. This sequence encodes CASSRPPLAGGLDTQYF.

The V call is TRBV6-4, the J call TRBJ1-5, with D possibly matching TRBD1 (6 bases). Looked up from germline, CDR1 is MRHNA and CDR2 is SNTAGT. This CDR3 has 15 residues. Deletions cut 6 bases from V and 0 bases from J, with 12 bases between. CDR3 sequence reads: CASRNRVTSNQPQHF. CDR3 bases: TGTGCCAGCAGGAACAGGGTAACTAGCAATCAGCCCCAGCATTTT.

The V and J genes are TRBV5-1 and TRBJ2-3; D ambiguous. CDR3 length: 15 residues. Trimming took 4 bases from V and 2 from J, leaving 14 bases between them. Germline V gives CDR1 SGHRS, CDR2 YFSETQ. CDR3 DNA sequence: TGCGCCAGCAGCCCCCTGATTTTATCCACAGATACGCAGTATTTT. Translated, it gives CASSPLILSTDTQYF.

The CDR3 DNA follows: TGTGCCAGCAGTTTAGTGCGGGGAGCAATCTTCAATCAGCCCCAGCATTTT. Protein sequence: CASSLVRGAIFNQPQHF. The V call is TRBV12-3 or TRBV12-4, the J call TRBJ1-5; D uncertain. The V end was cut by 1 base, the J end by 3 bases, with 16 bases between. CDR3 size: 17 residues.

CDR3 DNA sequence: TGTGCCAGTAGTCCCATTCGGTCTGCCGGAAACACCATATATTTT. As protein: CASSPIRSAGNTIYF. The V and J genes are TRBV19 and TRBJ1-3; D is ambiguous. With 5 bases removed from V and 4 bases from J, the gap between germline ends came to 15 bases. The CDR3 contains 15 residues. Per germline, CDR1 LNHDA and CDR2 SQIVND (reference sequence).

The genes are TRBV2 and TRBJ2-2; 9 positions agree with TRBD2. The CDR3 has 15 residues. Unmatched junction bases numbered 5, after V lost 7 bases and J lost 2 bases. CDR1 and CDR2 (germline): SNHLY, FYNNEI. Written as DNA, the CDR3 is TGTGCCAGCAAAAAGCGGGGGGCCAACACCGGGGAGCTGTTTTTT. It codes for CASKKRGANTGELFF.

The rearrangement uses TRBV6-6 and TRBJ2-1; 10 bases map to TRBD2. The J segment lost 5 bases and the V segment lost 6 bases, leaving 19 bases of the junction unmatched. The germline CDR1 and CDR2 sequences are MNHNY and SVGAGI (reference sequence). The CDR3 has 19 amino acids. CDR3 sequence (DNA): TGTGCCAGCAGGATGACTAGCGGGCTTACTTTTTCCGAGGACAATGAGCAGTTCTTC. The encoded protein is CASRMTSGLTFSEDNEQFF.

This chain joins TRBV29-1 and TRBJ2-1; 12 bases are a match to TRBD2. The germline V gene encodes CDR1 SQVTM and CDR2 ANQGSEA. With 4 bases clipped from V and 4 bases from J, the junction kept 2 bases outside the gene matches. The CDR3 extends over 14 amino acids. In DNA form, the CDR3 reads TGCAGCGTTGTGACTAGCGGGGGTTACAATGAGCAGTTCTTC. Protein: CSVVTSGGYNEQFF.

The chain recombines TRBV12-3 or TRBV12-4 with TRBJ1-2; the match to TRBD1 covers 12 bases. Trimming took 7 bases from V and 7 from J; bases not matched to a gene: 10. This CDR3 is 15 amino acids long. In DNA, the CDR3 is TGTGCCAGCACCCCACCGGGACAGGGGGCGAGTGGCTACACCTTC. Translated, it gives CASTPPGQGASGYTF.

The CDR3 reads CASSQTGRLEPQHF. The DNA of the CDR3 is TGTGCCAGCTCGCAGACAGGGAGATTGGAGCCCCAGCATTTT. This sequence joins TRBV18 and TRBJ1-5, with 7 bases identical to TRBD1. CDR1 KGHSH and CDR2 LQKENI come from the germline V gene. V lost 6 bases to trimming and J lost 8 bases; unmatched junction nucleotides: 10. The CDR3 contains 14 residues.

This chain links TRBV29-1 with TRBJ2-7; 9 bases match TRBD2. The CDR3 has 14 amino acids. The V gene end was trimmed by 8 bases and the J gene end by 0 bases; junction bases not matched to a gene: 8. Looked up from germline, CDR1 is SQVTM and CDR2 is ANQGSEA. The CDR3: CSTAGGLGSYEQYF. The CDR3 DNA is TGCAGCACCGCGGGAGGGTTGGGCTCCTACGAGCAGTACTTC.

The V call is TRBV20-1, the J call TRBJ2-5, with a possible D match to TRBD2 (6 bases). The V gene's germline CDR1 is DFQATT and CDR2 SNEGSKA (reference sequence). CDR3 size: 14 residues. Trimming shortened V by 4 bases and J by 4 bases, and 16 bases separated the two germline ends. CDR3 DNA: TGCAGTGCTACTGGACTCGGGACTCCAGAGACCCAGTACTTC. Its protein is CSATGLGTPETQYF.

This clonotype was detected only a few times. This sequence joins TRBV18 and TRBJ1-2; D gene ambiguous. From germline, CDR1 is KGHSH and CDR2 LQKENI. This CDR3 contains 14 residues. V was cut by 0 bases and J by 0 bases, with 5 bases left in between. The CDR3, as DNA: TGTGCCAGCTCACCACCGAGGTCTAACTATGGCTACACCTTC. Amino acids: CASSPPRSNYGYTF.

The chain uses TRBV13 and TRBJ1-3; D is unclear. CDR1 PRHDT and CDR2 FYEKMQ come from the germline V gene (reference sequence). This CDR3 spans 13 amino acids. Trimming left V 7 bases short and J 2 bases short, with 9 bases between. CDR3 protein: CASTHQAGNTIYF. Here the CDR3 DNA reads TGTGCCAGCACCCATCAAGCTGGAAACACCATATATTTT.